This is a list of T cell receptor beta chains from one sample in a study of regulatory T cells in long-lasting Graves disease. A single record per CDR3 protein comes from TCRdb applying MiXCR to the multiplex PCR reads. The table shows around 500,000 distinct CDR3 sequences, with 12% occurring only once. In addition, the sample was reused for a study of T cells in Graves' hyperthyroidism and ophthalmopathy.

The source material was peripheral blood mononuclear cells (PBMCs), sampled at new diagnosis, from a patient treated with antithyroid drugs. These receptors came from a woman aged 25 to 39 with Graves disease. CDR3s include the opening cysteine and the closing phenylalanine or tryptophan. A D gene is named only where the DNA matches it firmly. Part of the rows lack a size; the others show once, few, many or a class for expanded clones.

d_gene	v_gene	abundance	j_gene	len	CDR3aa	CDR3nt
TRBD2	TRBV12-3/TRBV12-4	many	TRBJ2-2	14	CASRSSGGDRELFF	TGTGCCAGCAGATCTAGCGGGGGGGACCGGGAGCTGTTTTTT
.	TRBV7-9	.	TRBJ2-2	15	CASSARMDNTGELFF	TGTGCCAGCAGCGCTCGGATGGATAACACCGGGGAGCTGTTTTTT
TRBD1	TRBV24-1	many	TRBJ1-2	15	CATSDSRTGGGGNTF	TGTGCCACCAGTGACTCCCGGACAGGGGGCGGTGGCAACACCTTC
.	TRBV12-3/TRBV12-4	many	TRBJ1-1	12	CASSYWGTEAFF	TGTGCCAGCAGTTATTGGGGAACTGAAGCTTTCTTT
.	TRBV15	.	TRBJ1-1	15	CATSRVAAMNTEAFF	TGTGCCACCAGCAGAGTAGCAGCCATGAACACTGAAGCTTTCTTT
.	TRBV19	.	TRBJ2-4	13	CASSTMSGDIQYF	TGTGCCAGTAGTACAATGTCGGGGGACATTCAGTACTTC
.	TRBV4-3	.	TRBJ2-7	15	CASAQGSSTSYEQYF	TGCGCCAGCGCCCAAGGGAGTAGCACTTCCTACGAGCAGTACTTC
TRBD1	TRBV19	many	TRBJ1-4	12	CASGTAYEKLFF	TGTGCCAGCGGGACAGCGTATGAAAAACTGTTTTTT
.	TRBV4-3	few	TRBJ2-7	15	CASSQDWRAAYEQYF	TGCGCCAGCAGCCAAGACTGGCGGGCCGCCTACGAGCAGTACTTC
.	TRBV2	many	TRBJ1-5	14	CASSDLYSNQPQHF	TGTGCCAGCAGTGACCTTTATAGCAATCAGCCCCAGCATTTT
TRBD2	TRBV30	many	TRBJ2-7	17	CAWRASGLADSSYEQYF	TGTGCCTGGAGGGCATCGGGACTAGCGGACTCATCCTACGAGCAGTACTTC
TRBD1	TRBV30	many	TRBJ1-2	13	CAWRRQGMSGYTF	TGTGCCTGGAGAAGACAGGGGATGAGTGGCTACACCTTC
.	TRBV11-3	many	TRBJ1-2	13	CASSLAGGRGYTF	TGTGCCAGCAGCTTAGCGGGGGGGCGCGGCTACACCTTC
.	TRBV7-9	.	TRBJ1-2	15	CASSLTQGKIYGYTF	TGTGCCAGCAGCTTAACACAAGGAAAGATCTATGGCTACACCTTC
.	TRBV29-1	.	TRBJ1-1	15	CSVNLYRVMNTEAFF	TGCAGCGTTAACCTTTACAGGGTCATGAACACTGAAGCTTTCTTT
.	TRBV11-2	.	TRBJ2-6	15	CASSQGGAGANVLTF	TGTGCCAGCAGCCAAGGAGGGGCTGGGGCCAACGTCCTGACTTTC
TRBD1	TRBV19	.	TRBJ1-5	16	CASSILGPGGNQPQHF	TGTGCCAGTAGTATTCTGGGGCCAGGGGGCAACCAGCCCCAGCATTTT
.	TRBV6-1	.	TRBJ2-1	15	CASSVFEPSYNEQFF	TGTGCCAGCAGTGTCTTTGAGCCCTCGTACAATGAGCAGTTCTTC
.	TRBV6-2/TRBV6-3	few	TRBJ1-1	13	CASTMDGGTEAFF	TGTGCCAGCACCATGGACGGTGGGACTGAAGCTTTCTTT
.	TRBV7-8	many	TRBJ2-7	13	CASSMPADYEQYF	TGTGCCAGCAGCATGCCAGCGGACTACGAGCAGTACTTC
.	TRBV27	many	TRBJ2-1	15	CASSLPTVNYNEQFF	TGTGCCAGCAGTTTACCGACAGTCAACTACAATGAGCAGTTCTTC
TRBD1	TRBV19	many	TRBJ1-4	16	CASSEIGTATNEKLFF	TGTGCCAGTAGTGAGATAGGGACAGCAACTAATGAAAAACTGTTTTTT
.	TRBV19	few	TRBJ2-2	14	CASSRAGEAGELFF	TGTGCCAGTAGTAGGGCAGGGGAAGCCGGGGAGCTGTTTTTT
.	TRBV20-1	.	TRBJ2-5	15	CSARDPQGSEETQYF	TGCAGTGCTAGAGACCCTCAGGGGTCGGAAGAGACCCAGTACTTC
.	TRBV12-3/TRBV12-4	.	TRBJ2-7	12	CASARGSYEQYF	TGTGCCAGCGCGAGGGGGAGTTACGAGCAGTACTTC
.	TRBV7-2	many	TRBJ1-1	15	CASSQPGRMNTEAFF	TGTGCCAGCAGCCAACCGGGACGGATGAACACTGAAGCTTTCTTT
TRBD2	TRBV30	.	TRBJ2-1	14	CAWSVAGEVNEQFF	TGTGCCTGGAGTGTAGCGGGAGAGGTCAATGAGCAGTTCTTC
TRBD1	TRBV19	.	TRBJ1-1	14	CASSTGQGVTEAFF	TGTGCCAGTAGTACGGGACAGGGTGTGACTGAAGCTTTCTTT
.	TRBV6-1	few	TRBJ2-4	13	CASAVPAKNIQYF	TGTGCCAGCGCCGTTCCGGCCAAAAACATTCAGTACTTC
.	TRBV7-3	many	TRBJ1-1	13	CASSLERATEAFF	TGTGCCAGCAGCTTAGAAAGGGCCACTGAAGCTTTCTTT
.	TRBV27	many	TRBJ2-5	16	CASSPSFGRYQETQYF	TGTGCCAGCAGTCCCTCCTTTGGGCGATACCAAGAGACCCAGTACTTC
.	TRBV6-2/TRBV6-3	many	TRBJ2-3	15	CASKSWLASTDTQYF	TGTGCCAGCAAATCGTGGCTAGCGAGCACAGATACGCAGTATTTT
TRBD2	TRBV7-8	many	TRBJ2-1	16	CASSTDSGGLYNEQFF	TGTGCCAGCAGCACCGATTCGGGAGGGTTGTACAATGAGCAGTTCTTC
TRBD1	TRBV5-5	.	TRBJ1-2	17	CASSLGTGAQGNYGYTF	TGTGCCAGCAGCTTGGGGACAGGCGCCCAGGGGAACTATGGCTACACCTTC
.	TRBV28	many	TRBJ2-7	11	CASGPRDEQYF	TGTGCCAGCGGCCCGAGGGACGAGCAGTACTTC
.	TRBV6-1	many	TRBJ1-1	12	CATRSATTEAFF	TGTGCCACGAGGTCGGCAACTACTGAAGCTTTCTTT
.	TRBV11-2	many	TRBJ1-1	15	CASSLTNALDPEAFF	TGTGCCAGCAGCTTAACAAACGCCCTGGATCCTGAAGCTTTCTTT